The 11 T cell receptor beta chains reported below all come from one sample, sequenced in a study of CD8+ T cells in alopecia areata. Sample treatment: oral pan-JAK inhibitor, 5-10 mg twice daily. TCR sequencing used cDNA made by reverse transcription of extracted RNA. The method was immunoSEQ multiplex PCR; TCRdb's version includes in-frame clones alone and lacks a portion of them. The profile shows around 150,000 clones, around 60% of them singletons. The sample here was CD4+ T cells sorted from blood, taken at week 24, from a patient treated with tofacitinib. The receptors were gathered from a human donor with alopecia areata.

This clone appeared a few times. The V call is TRBV30, the J call TRBJ2-7; 10 bases are shared with TRBD1. The CDR3 is made up of 16 amino acids. J gave up 1 base and V 0 bases, and 6 bases lay outside the gene matches. The germline gives CDR1 GTSNPN, CDR2 SVGIG (reference sequence). The CDR3 DNA follows: TGTGCCTGGAGTGTAGTAGGACAGGGGGTTTCCTACGAGCAGTACTTC. It is translated as CAWSVVGQGVSYEQYF.

CDR3 sequence (DNA): TGTGCCAGCTGTTGGGATGCCTACGAGCAGTACTTC. Translated, it gives CASCWDAYEQYF. V is TRBV2 and J is TRBJ2-7, with D uncertain. Germline assignment: CDR1 SNHLY and CDR2 FYNNEI. CDR3 length: 12 amino acids. V lost 8 bases and J 2 bases, leaving 10 bases between the germline ends.

A remark on this clone: Other DNA sequences of this sample code for an identical CDR3. The rearrangement uses TRBV5-1 and TRBJ2-5; D unclear. CDR3 length: 13 residues. The V and J ends lost 0 bases and 5 bases respectively, with 8 bases between them. Per the germline V gene, CDR1 is SGHRS and CDR2 is YFSETQ. The CDR3 bases are TGCGCCAGCAGCTTGGGCGGTCAGGAGACCCAGTACTTC. Its translation is CASSLGGQETQYF.

V is TRBV7-9 and J is TRBJ1-1, with D possibly matching TRBD1 (5 bases). Trimming left V 6 bases short and J 2 bases short, with 16 bases between. The CDR3 totals 15 residues. From germline, CDR1 is SEHNR and CDR2 FQNEAQ (reference sequence). The CDR3 is CASSWGLGVNTEAFF. The CDR3 DNA reads as TGTGCCAGCAGTTGGGGATTGGGGGTTAACACTGAAGCTTTCTTT.

On this clone itself: Other DNA sequences of this sample code for an identical CDR3. The chain employs TRBV29-1 and TRBJ2-3; D gene ambiguous. V was shortened by 0 bases and J by 5 bases, with 3 bases between the two germline ends. Germline values: CDR1 SQVTM, CDR2 ANQGSEA. The CDR3 contains 11 residues. CDR3 in amino acids: CSVEEGDTQYF. CDR3 in DNA: TGCAGCGTTGAAGAAGGAGATACGCAGTATTTT.

The J gene is TRBJ2-7, the V gene TRBV25-1, with D possibly TRBD2 on 7 matching bases. The germline V gene has CDR1 MGHDK and CDR2 SYGVNS. Trimming left V 5 bases short and J 2 bases short, with 13 bases between. The CDR3 length is 14 residues. CDR3 DNA sequence: TGTGCCAGCAGTCAAGGGGGAGGGGCCTACGAGCAGTACTTC. Translating gives CASSQGGGAYEQYF.

This clone was counted a few times. This chain joins TRBV6-1 and TRBJ1-5; a possible D gene is TRBD1 (6 bases). Germline V CDR1 and CDR2: MNHNS, SASEGT. Trimming pared 5 bases from V and 2 bases from J, leaving 7 bases between. The CDR3 totals 13 residues. The CDR3 region is CASSRQGNQPQHF. The CDR3 bases are TGTGCCAGCAGTCGACAGGGCAATCAGCCCCAGCATTTT.

V usage is TRBV6-1 and J usage is TRBJ2-4; D call uncertain. Trimming removed 1 base at V and 14 bases at J, with 9 bases between. The CDR3 is 11 amino acids. The V gene's germline CDR1 is MNHNS and CDR2 SASEGT. The CDR3 loop reads CASSEDLGKYF. For the CDR3, the DNA is TGTGCCAGCAGTGAAGACCTCGGAAAGTACTTC.

Concerning this clone: The same CDR3 also results from other DNA sequences found in this sample. The chain couples TRBV4-1 to TRBJ2-5, with TRBD2 as a possible D gene (6 bases). The CDR3 length is 14 residues. Looked up from germline, CDR1 is MGHRA and CDR2 is YSYEKL. Trimming shortened V by 0 bases and J by 10 bases, and 15 bases separated the two germline ends. CDR3 region: CASSQDPGWEDQYF. The CDR3 nucleotides read TGCGCCAGCAGCCAAGATCCCGGTTGGGAGGACCAGTACTTC.

This clone was counted only a few times. This rearrangement joins TRBV7-2 to TRBJ2-2; unclear D gene. The V gene's germline CDR1 is SGHTA and CDR2 FQGNSA. The CDR3 has 14 amino acids. Trimming took 4 bases from V and 3 from J, leaving 9 bases between them. As DNA, the CDR3 is TGTGCCAGCAGCTACCCCCGGTACACCGGGGAGCTGTTTTTT. Encoded protein: CASSYPRYTGELFF.

The gene calls are TRBV10-3 and TRBJ1-2; D is unresolved. The CDR3 runs to 13 residues. V was clipped by 6 bases and J by 7 bases, with 15 bases between them. Germline CDR1 reads ENHRY; CDR2 reads SYGVKD. CDR3 sequence: CAISHTRAGGYTF. CDR3 coding DNA: TGTGCCATCAGCCACACACGGGCGGGTGGCTACACCTTC.